This T cell receptor beta chain derives from a study of T cell repertoires and Cas9 in healthy adults listed by TCRdb under 2018. In the study overall: Within the CD4 and CD8 compartments, the researchers characterized SpCas9-reactive T cells in terms of multi-effector potency, cytotoxicity and lineage determination. This study looked at whether people already carry T cell immunity to the Streptococcus pyogenes Cas9 nuclease (SpCas9), the enzyme used in CRISPR gene editing.

What the research found in general, with its limitations: In vitro, SpCas9-reactive regulatory T cells were reported to reduce the proliferation and function of SpCas9-reactive effector T cells.

Regarding this clone: Its antigen has not been determined. No base qualities exist here, and no much larger clone lies one base off it.

All of the donors in the study were healthy humans. Receptor libraries were prepared by the immunoSEQ multiplex PCR assay. Held by TCRdb, this immuneACCESS table contains in-frame sequences only and omits some clones. Under half of the omission traces to an unresolved V gene where checked; the cause of the rest is unknown. The sample data list 20,000 to 25,000 clones, and roughly nine tenths of these were observed just once. 0.69% of the sample comes from the top ten. The sample taken for sequencing was CD4+ effector T cells (CD127+, CD25-, CD137-, CD154-) from PBMCs; culture status not recorded. This TCR came from a human donor in good health.

CDR3 protein: CASSIQPNYGYTF. The DNA sequence is given as TGTGCCAGCAGTATACAGCCTAACTATGGCTACACCTTC. The V and J genes are TRBV6-1 and TRBJ1-2; the D gene cannot be named for sure. Counted from cysteine to phenylalanine, this CDR3 has 13 amino acids. The only DNA kept is the CDR3, 39 bases in frame from the first base. The germline V gene gives CDR1 as MNHNS and CDR2 as SASEGT. V loses 5 bases, J loses 0 bases, and the germline ends lie 7 bases apart.